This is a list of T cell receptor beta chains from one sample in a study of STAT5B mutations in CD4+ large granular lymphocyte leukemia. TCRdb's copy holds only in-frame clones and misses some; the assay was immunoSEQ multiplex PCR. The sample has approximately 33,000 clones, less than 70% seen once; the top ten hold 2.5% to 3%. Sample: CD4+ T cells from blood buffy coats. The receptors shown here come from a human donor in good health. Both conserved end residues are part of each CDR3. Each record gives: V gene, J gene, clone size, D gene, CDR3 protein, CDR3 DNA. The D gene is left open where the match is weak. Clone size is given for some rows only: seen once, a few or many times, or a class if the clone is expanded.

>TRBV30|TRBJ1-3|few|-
CAWSPIGGNTIYF
TGTGCCTGGAGTCCAATAGGTGGAAACACCATATATTTT
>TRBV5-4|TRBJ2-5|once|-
CASTTPGGDGKTQYF
TGTGCCAGCACCACCCCGGGGGGCGACGGGAAGACCCAGTACTTC
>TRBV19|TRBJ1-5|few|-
CASKHHSNQPQHF
TGTGCCAGTAAGCACCATAGCAATCAGCCCCAGCATTTT
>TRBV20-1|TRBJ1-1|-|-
CSSARGTEAFF
TGCAGTTCCGCGAGGGGCACTGAAGCTTTCTTT
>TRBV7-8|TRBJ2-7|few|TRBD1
CASSRGQGWEPQYF
TGTGCCAGCTCAAGGGGGCAGGGGTGGGAACCACAGTACTTC
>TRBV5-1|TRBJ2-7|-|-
CASSLSGRNYEQYF
TGCGCCAGCAGCCTCTCGGGTCGAAACTACGAGCAGTACTTC
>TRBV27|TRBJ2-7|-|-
CASSLDSTRQYF
TGTGCCAGCAGTCTCGACTCTACGAGGCAGTACTTC
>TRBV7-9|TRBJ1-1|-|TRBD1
CASRPGTGGKTEAFF
TGTGCCAGCAGACCCGGGACAGGAGGTAAGACTGAAGCTTTCTTT
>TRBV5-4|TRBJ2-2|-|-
CASSLSGGTGELFF
TGTGCCAGCAGCTTATCCGGCGGCACCGGGGAGCTGTTTTTT
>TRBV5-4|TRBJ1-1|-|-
CASSEQGPANTEAFF
TGTGCCAGCAGCGAACAGGGTCCCGCGAACACTGAAGCTTTCTTT
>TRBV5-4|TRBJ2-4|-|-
CASSLDRFDIQYF
TGTGCCAGCAGCTTGGATCGATTCGACATTCAGTACTTC